This TCR beta chain is from a study of human T cells and chemical hapten exposure. Study-wide findings and caveats: TCRs above 1 in 1000 frequency did not change with DPC sensitization. Each of the donors had alopecia, so their immune responses may not resemble those of healthy people.

This clonotype showed up many times. As yet, its antigen is unknown. The time point was: patch test 3, about 24 weeks after DPC sensitization. Treatment denoted: therapeutic diphenylcyclopropenone sensitization with weekly scalp DPC. Total RNA was isolated from whole blood that had not been fractionated. TCRdb processed the RACE reads anew with MiXCR; each CDR3 protein has one entry. The sample contains almost 40,000 distinct CDR3 sequences, 8% to 9.5% of which appear only once. J lost 4 bases, V lost 5 bases, and 2 bases had no gene match. The CDR3 is made up of 14 amino acids. The germline gives CDR1 SGHVS, CDR2 FQNEAQ.

The sequence was obtained from a man over 45 with alopecia areata. Some clones in this sample may be carry-over from other donors' samples. This chain connects TRBV7-8 to TRBJ1-4, with 9 bases aligning to TRBD1. The sample here was whole blood, taken in connection with sensitization to the hapten diphenylcyclopropenone (DPC). CDR3 region: CASSLDRGNEKLFF. CDR3 bases: TGTGCCAGCAGCCTGGACAGGGGTAATGAAAAACTGTTTTTT.